This entry features one T cell receptor beta chain sequence. Its antigen is unknown. Repertoires were generated with immunoSEQ multiplex PCR, while TCRdb's copy carries only in-frame clones and drops some. The sample includes about 26,000 clones, approximately 74% of them seen just once. Patients had resection in Japan or China between the mid-2010s and the late 2010s. This sample was included in a study of immune evolution from preneoplasia to lung adenocarcinoma. Overall study: HLA loss of heterozygosity: around 6.5% AIS, about 14% MIA, about 30% ADC, none AAH. Study findings and constraints: Top clone frequencies peaked in normal lung, apparently declining through invasive adenocarcinoma.

The CDR3 has 13 residues. CDR1 SGHRS and CDR2 YFSETQ come from the germline V gene. The ends lost 4 bases at V and 3 bases at J; junction bases unmatched: 4. Sequences were obtained from FFPE invasive lung adenocarcinoma tissue. The J gene is TRBJ2-7, the V gene TRBV5-1, with 7 nucleotides matching TRBD2. This TCR was recovered from a person in their sixties or seventies with invasive lung adenocarcinoma. Some clones in this sample may be carry-over from other donors' samples. The CDR3 here is CASSPGLVYEQYF. For the CDR3, the DNA is TGCGCCAGCAGCCCCGGACTAGTCTACGAGCAGTACTTC.